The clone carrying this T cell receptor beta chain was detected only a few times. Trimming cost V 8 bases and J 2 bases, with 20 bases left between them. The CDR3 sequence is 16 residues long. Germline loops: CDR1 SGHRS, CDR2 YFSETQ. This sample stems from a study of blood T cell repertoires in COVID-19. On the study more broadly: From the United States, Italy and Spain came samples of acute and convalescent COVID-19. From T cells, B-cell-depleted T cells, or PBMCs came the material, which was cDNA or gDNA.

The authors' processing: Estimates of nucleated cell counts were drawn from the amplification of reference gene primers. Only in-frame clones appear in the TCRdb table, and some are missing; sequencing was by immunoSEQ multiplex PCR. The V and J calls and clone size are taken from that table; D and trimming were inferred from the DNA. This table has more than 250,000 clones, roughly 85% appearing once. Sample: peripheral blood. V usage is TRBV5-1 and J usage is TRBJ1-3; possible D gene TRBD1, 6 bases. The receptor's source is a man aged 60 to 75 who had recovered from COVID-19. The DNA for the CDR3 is TGCGCCAGTGCCCGTCAGACAGGATCTACTGGAAACACCATATATTTT. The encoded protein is CASARQTGSTGNTIYF.